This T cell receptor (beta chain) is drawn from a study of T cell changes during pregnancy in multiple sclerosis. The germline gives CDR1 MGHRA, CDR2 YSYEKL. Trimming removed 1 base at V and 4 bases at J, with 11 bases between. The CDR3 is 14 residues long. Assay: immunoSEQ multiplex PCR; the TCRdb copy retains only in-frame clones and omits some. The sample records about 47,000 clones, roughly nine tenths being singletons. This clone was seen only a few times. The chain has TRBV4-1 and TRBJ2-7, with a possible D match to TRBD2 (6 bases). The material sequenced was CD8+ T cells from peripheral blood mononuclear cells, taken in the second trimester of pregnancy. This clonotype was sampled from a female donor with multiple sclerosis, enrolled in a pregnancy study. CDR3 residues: CASSQVGGWYEQYF. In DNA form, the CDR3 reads TGCGCCAGCAGCCAAGTCGGAGGGTGGTACGAGCAGTACTTC.